This T cell receptor beta chain was documented in a study of blood T cell repertoires in COVID-19. On the study more broadly: Sites across the United States, Italy and Spain contributed samples from acute and convalescent COVID-19. The cDNA or gDNA used as material had been derived from T cells, B-cell-depleted T cells, or PBMCs.

The germline V gene encodes CDR1 LGHDT and CDR2 YNNKEL (reference sequence). The germline V and J ends were trimmed by 4 bases and 1 base, with 13 bases remaining between them. This CDR3 comprises 15 residues. Original processing notes: For nucleated cells, counts were estimated from reference gene primer amplification. Here immunoSEQ multiplex PCR was the method, and the copy in TCRdb shows in-frame clones only, minus some. Clone size and the V and J calls come from that table; the DNA yielded D and trimming. The sample yields 180,000 or so clones, approximately 85% seen once. Sequences were obtained from peripheral blood. J is TRBJ2-5 and V is TRBV3-1 (or the pseudogene TRBV3-2); D perhaps matches TRBD1 (6 bases). The receptor comes from a woman aged 80 or older with acute or convalescent COVID-19. In DNA, the CDR3 is TGTGCCAGCAGCCTTAGGACAGCCTTCCAAGAGACCCAGTACTTC. Translating gives CASSLRTAFQETQYF.